This T cell receptor beta chain was sequenced for a study of blood T cell repertoires in COVID-19. About the research overall: Acute-phase and convalescent COVID-19 samples originated in the United States, Italy and Spain. T cells, B-cell-depleted T cells, or PBMCs provided the cDNA or gDNA that served as material.

Per the authors' pipeline: Nucleated cell counts were estimated from reference gene primer amplification. The protocol was immunoSEQ multiplex PCR, while the TCRdb copy is restricted to in-frame clones and leaves out a portion. V and J calls and clone size are as listed in that table; D and trimming were resolved from the DNA. This table holds about 260,000 clones, approximately 88% found once. The germline CDR1 and CDR2 sequences are SGDLS and YYNGEE. The trim removed 2 bases at V and 10 bases at J, leaving 10 bases unmatched. This CDR3 contains 15 residues. Sequenced material: peripheral blood. The V gene is TRBV9, the J gene TRBJ2-1; 9 bases match TRBD2. This TCR was sampled from a human donor in a cohort sampled during active COVID-19. The CDR3: CASSVRTSDAGEQFF. The CDR3 coding sequence is TGTGCCAGCAGCGTGAGGACTAGCGACGCCGGGGAGCAGTTCTTC.